The rows below give T cell receptor beta chains drawn from one sample of a study of cytomegalovirus exposure and HLA in healthy donors. This table comes from immunoSEQ multiplex PCR, and its TCRdb copy is limited to in-frame clones, with some not included. The data hold 250,000 to 400,000 clones, with about 90% observed a single time. The sequencing input was PBMCs. These TCRs come from a woman in her twenties or thirties in good health and CMV-seropositive. CDR3s include the opening cysteine and the closing phenylalanine or tryptophan. Fields, in order: CDR3 DNA, CDR3 protein, V gene, J gene, D gene, clone size. A D gene is named only where the DNA matches it firmly. Part of the rows lack a size; the others show once, few, many or a class for expanded clones.

DNA: TGTGCCAGCAGCTTAGGTTATCGGGGCAGCGGCGAGCAGTACTTC
CDR3: CASSLGYRGSGEQYF
V: TRBV11-3
J: TRBJ2-7
D: NA
size: NA

DNA: TGTGCCAGCACAGACAGGGAAGAGACCCAGTACTTC
CDR3: CASTDREETQYF
V: TRBV2
J: TRBJ2-5
D: TRBD1
size: few

DNA: TGTGCCAGCAGTGCTCCGGGACAGGGGGTGCCATACGAGCAGTACTTC
CDR3: CASSAPGQGVPYEQYF
V: TRBV27
J: TRBJ2-7
D: TRBD1
size: NA

DNA: TGTGCCAGCAGAGATCCGGGACAGGCCACCTACGAGCAGTACTTC
CDR3: CASRDPGQATYEQYF
V: TRBV7-2
J: TRBJ2-7
D: TRBD1
size: few

DNA: TGTGCCAGCAGCCAGGGTAGGACCGGAAAAAACACTGAAGCTTTCTTT
CDR3: CASSQGRTGKNTEAFF
V: TRBV5-4
J: TRBJ1-1
D: NA
size: NA

DNA: TGTGCCAGCAGCGCGGGCTCAAGTTATTACGAGCAGTACTTC
CDR3: CASSAGSSYYEQYF
V: TRBV7-6
J: TRBJ2-7
D: NA
size: NA

DNA: TGTGCCAGCAGCAAAGCCTTAATCAGGGTTTGGAAAGAGACCCAGTACTTC
CDR3: CASSKALIRVWKETQYF
V: TRBV21-1
J: TRBJ2-5
D: NA
size: NA

DNA: TGTGCCAGCAGTTTAGAGGGGGGAACGAGAGACACCATATATTTT
CDR3: CASSLEGGTRDTIYF
V: TRBV27
J: TRBJ1-3
D: NA
size: NA

DNA: TGTGCCAGCAGCTTAGGATCGACCCGGTACACCGGGGAGCTGTTTTTT
CDR3: CASSLGSTRYTGELFF
V: TRBV7-2
J: TRBJ2-2
D: NA
size: NA

DNA: TGTGCCAGCAGTCTGGGACCGAAATACAATGAGCAGTTCTTC
CDR3: CASSLGPKYNEQFF
V: TRBV27
J: TRBJ2-1
D: NA
size: NA

DNA: TGTGCCAGCAGCACCACTAGGTCGACGAACAATGAGCAGTTCTTC
CDR3: CASSTTRSTNNEQFF
V: TRBV6-5
J: TRBJ2-1
D: NA
size: NA

DNA: TGTGCCAGCAGCTTAGGGACTAGCCGGGAGCTGTTTTTT
CDR3: CASSLGTSRELFF
V: TRBV7-3
J: TRBJ2-2
D: TRBD2
size: NA

DNA: TGCGCCAGCAGCCAAGTCCACAGGGGGCTCTCTGGGGCCAACGTCCTGACTTTC
CDR3: CASSQVHRGLSGANVLTF
V: TRBV4-3
J: TRBJ2-6
D: TRBD1
size: NA

DNA: TGCGCCAGCAGCCAAGATACGGGGGGGCTTACAGATACGCAGTATTTT
CDR3: CASSQDTGGLTDTQYF
V: TRBV4-1
J: TRBJ2-3
D: TRBD2
size: once

DNA: TGTGCCAGCACCCAAGGTAGTGAAAAACTGTTTTTT
CDR3: CASTQGSEKLFF
V: TRBV28
J: TRBJ1-4
D: NA
size: NA

DNA: TGTGCCAGCAGTTACTCTACTGGAGGCGGCTACGAGCAGTACTTC
CDR3: CASSYSTGGGYEQYF
V: TRBV6-5
J: TRBJ2-7
D: NA
size: NA

DNA: TGCAGCGTTGCAACTAGTGAGGCTAACGAGCAGTACTTC
CDR3: CSVATSEANEQYF
V: TRBV29-1
J: TRBJ2-7
D: NA
size: NA

DNA: TGTGCCAGCAGCCCCGGGACAGGGGCCGACCAGTACTTC
CDR3: CASSPGTGADQYF
V: TRBV7-8
J: TRBJ2-7
D: TRBD1
size: NA

DNA: TGTGCCAGCAGGGCCAGGGGGACGGAGACCCAGTACTTC
CDR3: CASRARGTETQYF
V: TRBV27
J: TRBJ2-5
D: TRBD1
size: NA